This passage covers 16 T cell receptor beta chains from one sample sequenced in a study of T cells after yellow fever vaccination. TCRdb passed the 5' RACE reads through MiXCR, listing each CDR3 protein once. The sample carries hundreds of thousands of distinct CDR3 sequences, roughly 12% recorded once. The specimen was PBMCs, collected on the day of the yellow fever booster vaccination. The receptors derive from a man aged 30-40 years who received the YFV17D yellow fever vaccine.

A few counts support this clonotype. The rearrangement uses TRBV4-3 and TRBJ1-5; D is uncertain. CDR1 and CDR2 (germline): LGHNA, YSLEER. Trimming removed 3 bases from V and 2 bases from J, with 11 bases in between. The CDR3 extends over 15 amino acids. The CDR3 sequence is CASSQYRAGNQPQHF. For the CDR3, the DNA is TGCGCCAGCAGCCAGTACCGGGCCGGCAATCAGCCCCAGCATTTT.

This chain connects TRBV5-3 to TRBJ2-5, with D tentatively TRBD2 (6 bases). Being an ORF, TRBV5-3 has a function that is uncertain. This CDR3 spans 13 amino acids. V gave up 7 bases and J gave up 3 bases, with 13 bases separating them. CDR3 sequence (DNA): TGTGCCAGACTCGTCGGGAGTGAAGAGACCCAGTACTTC. Its protein is CARLVGSEETQYF.

This clonotype was picked up a small number of times. CDR3 sequence: CASRRDRAPYEQYF. The CDR3 nucleotides are TGTGCCAGCAGGCGCGACAGGGCCCCCTACGAGCAGTACTTC. The V call is TRBV6-2 or TRBV6-3, the J call TRBJ2-7; 7 positions match TRBD1. Germline V gene sequence: CDR1 MNHEY, CDR2 SVGEGT. J gave up 2 bases and V 6 bases, and 7 bases lay outside the gene matches. This CDR3 spans 14 amino acids.

Details on this clonotype: A much more abundant neighbour one base away suggests this may be a read error. The chain couples TRBV12-3 or TRBV12-4 to TRBJ2-3; no definite D call. This CDR3 spans 11 amino acids. CDR3 nucleotide sequence: TGTGCCAGCAGCACTTCGAATACGCGGTATTTT. Protein: CASSTSNTRYF.

The V gene is TRBV5-1, the J gene TRBJ2-7, with 8 nucleotides matching TRBD1. CDR3 length: 15 amino acids. The V segment lost 7 bases and the J segment 4 bases; nucleotides outside the gene matches: 13. In germline, CDR1 is SGHRS, CDR2 YFSETQ. CDR3 sequence: CASGGGQGGGYEQYF. The DNA of the CDR3 is TGCGCCAGCGGGGGAGGACAGGGCGGAGGGTACGAGCAGTACTTC.

The rearrangement links TRBV5-1 to TRBJ1-4; D is ambiguous. Per the germline V gene, CDR1 is SGHRS and CDR2 is YFSETQ. This CDR3 spans 15 amino acids. The V end was cut by 2 bases, the J end by 8 bases, with 16 bases between. The CDR3 region is CASSFDGRGEEKLFF. The CDR3 DNA reads as TGCGCCAGCAGCTTCGATGGTCGGGGTGAAGAAAAACTGTTTTTT.

The chain has TRBV12-3 or TRBV12-4 and TRBJ2-1, with D possibly matching TRBD2 (6 bases). The V end was cut by 1 base, the J end by 4 bases, with 11 bases between. The CDR3 loop spans 15 amino acids. CDR3 DNA sequence: TGTGCCAGCAGTTTAGGTGATAGCGGTTACAATGAGCAGTTCTTC. As protein: CASSLGDSGYNEQFF.

The table lists this clonotype with a few counts. The chain is built from TRBV28 and TRBJ2-2; D is uncertain. The V end was cut by 11 bases, the J end by 4 bases, with 11 bases between. The CDR3 extends over 12 amino acids. CDR1 and CDR2 from the germline V gene are MDHEN and SYDVKM. The CDR3 DNA is TGTGCCTCCAACACCCCCACCGGGGAGCTGTTTTTT. Translating it yields CASNTPTGELFF.

The V gene is TRBV7-2, the J gene TRBJ1-5; no clear D. Per germline, CDR1 SGHTA and CDR2 FQGNSA. V lost 1 base, J lost 6 bases, and 10 bases lay in between. CDR3 size: 14 residues. CDR3 sequence: CASSLVGVPQPQHF. For the CDR3, the DNA is TGTGCCAGCAGCTTAGTCGGGGTTCCTCAGCCCCAGCATTTT.

This clonotype has just a few counts. The V call is TRBV25-1, the J call TRBJ1-4; TRBD1 matches 7 bases. With V trimmed by 3 bases and J by 2 bases, 6 bases remained unmatched. The length of the CDR3 is 16 residues. Germline CDR1 reads MGHDK; CDR2 reads SYGVNS. The CDR3 sequence: CASSDQTGPTNEKLFF. The CDR3 DNA reads as TGTGCCAGCAGTGATCAGACAGGGCCCACTAATGAAAAACTGTTTTTT.

There are many counts of this clonotype. CDR3 in DNA: TGCGCCAGCAGCCAAGGGTTCGGGGGGGAGACCCAGTACTTC. Protein product: CASSQGFGGETQYF. The chain recombines TRBV4-3 with TRBJ2-5, with TRBD2 matching over 7 bases. The V and J ends lost 1 base and 5 bases, in that order; junction bases with no gene match: 4. Germline V gives CDR1 LGHNA, CDR2 YSLEER. The CDR3 spans 14 residues.

This chain connects TRBV5-1 to TRBJ2-1, with TRBD1 identical over 9 bases. Losses at the gene ends were 3 bases for V and 8 bases for J; bases not matched to a gene: 6. CDR3 length: 14 amino acids. The germline V gene encodes CDR1 SGHRS and CDR2 YFSETQ. Here the CDR3 reads CASSWDRVEDEQFF. For the CDR3, the DNA is TGCGCCAGCAGCTGGGACAGGGTGGAGGATGAGCAGTTCTTC.

The DNA of the CDR3 is TGCGCCAGCAGCGGCGCTTTGGGACTAGCGCCATACAATGAGCAGTTCTTC. Translating it yields CASSGALGLAPYNEQFF. The chain links TRBV4-3 to TRBJ2-1; 10 bases are shared with TRBD2. The CDR3 spans 17 residues. Trimming removed 5 bases from V and 4 bases from J; junction bases left unmatched: 11. Germline loops: CDR1 LGHNA, CDR2 YSLEER.

This clonotype has more than one count but fewer than ten. The CDR3 DNA reads TGTGCCAGCATTCTCCACGCCATGACCGGGGAGCTGTTTTTT. As protein: CASILHAMTGELFF. This chain links TRBV6-5 with TRBJ2-2; D not certain. The CDR3 has 14 residues. The V end was cut by 7 bases, the J end by 5 bases, with 14 bases between. Germline V lookup: CDR1 MNHEY, CDR2 SVGAGI.

In the case of this clonotype: The DNA is left out, because the CDR3 cannot be placed on it with certainty; the CDR3 is given as TCRdb lists it. This chain joins TRBV21-1 and TRBJ2-3; the table's D call TRBD2 went unverified against the DNA. TRBV21-1 is a pseudogene locus. Ends included, the CDR3 has 20 residues. CDR3 region: CASSKGYGCGSWFCTDTQYF.

A few counts support this clonotype. The gene calls are TRBV20-1 and TRBJ2-7; TRBD2 matches 7 bases. This CDR3 is 12 amino acids long. After removal of 4 bases from V and 3 bases from J, the junction contained 3 bases not matched to a gene. In germline, CDR1 is DFQATT, CDR2 SNEGSKA (reference sequence). The DNA of the CDR3 is TGCAGTGCTACTAGCGGTAACTACGAGCAGTACTTC. It encodes CSATSGNYEQYF.